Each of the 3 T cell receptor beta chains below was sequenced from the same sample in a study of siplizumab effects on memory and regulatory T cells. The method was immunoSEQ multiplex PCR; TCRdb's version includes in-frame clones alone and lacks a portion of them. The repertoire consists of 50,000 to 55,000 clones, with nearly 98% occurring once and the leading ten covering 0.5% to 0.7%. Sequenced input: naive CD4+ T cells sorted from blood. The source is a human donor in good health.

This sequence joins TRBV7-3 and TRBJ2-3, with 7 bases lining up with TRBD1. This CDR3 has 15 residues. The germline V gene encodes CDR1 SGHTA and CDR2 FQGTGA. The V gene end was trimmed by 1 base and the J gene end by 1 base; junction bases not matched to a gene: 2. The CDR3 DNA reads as TGTGCCAGCAGCTTAATTGGGACAGGCACAGATACGCAGTATTTT. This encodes CASSLIGTGTDTQYF.

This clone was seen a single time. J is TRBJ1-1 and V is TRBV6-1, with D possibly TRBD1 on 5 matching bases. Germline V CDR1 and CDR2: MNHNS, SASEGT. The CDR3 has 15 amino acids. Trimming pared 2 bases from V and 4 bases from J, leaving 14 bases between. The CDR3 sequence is CASSERTGGSTEAFF. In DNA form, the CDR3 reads TGTGCCAGCAGTGAAAGAACAGGAGGGAGCACTGAAGCTTTCTTT.

The CDR3: CASSQVRAPTQYF. The CDR3 DNA follows: TGTGCCAGCAGCCAAGTACGAGCCCCTACGCAGTATTTT. This rearrangement joins TRBV4-2 to TRBJ2-3; D call uncertain. The CDR3 consists of 13 residues. Trimming took off 1 base at V and 8 bases at J, with 10 bases between the two ends. Germline CDR1 is LGHNA and CDR2 is YNFKEQ.